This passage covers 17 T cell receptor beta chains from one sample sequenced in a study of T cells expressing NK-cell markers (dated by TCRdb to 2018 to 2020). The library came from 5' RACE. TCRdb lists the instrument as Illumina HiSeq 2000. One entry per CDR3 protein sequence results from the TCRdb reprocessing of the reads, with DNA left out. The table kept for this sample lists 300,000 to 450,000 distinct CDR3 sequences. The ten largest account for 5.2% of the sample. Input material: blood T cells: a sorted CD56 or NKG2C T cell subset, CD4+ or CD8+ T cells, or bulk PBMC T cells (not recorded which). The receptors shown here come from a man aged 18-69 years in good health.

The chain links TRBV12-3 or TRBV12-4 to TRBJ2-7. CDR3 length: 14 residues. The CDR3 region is CASSRPTVPNEQYF.

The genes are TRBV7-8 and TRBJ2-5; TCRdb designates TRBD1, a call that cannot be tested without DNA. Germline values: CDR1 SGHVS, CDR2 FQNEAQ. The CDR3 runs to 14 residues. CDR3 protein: CASREVPGGETQYF.

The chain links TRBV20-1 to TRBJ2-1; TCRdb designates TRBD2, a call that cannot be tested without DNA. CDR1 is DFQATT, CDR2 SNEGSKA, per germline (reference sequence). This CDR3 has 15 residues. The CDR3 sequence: CSARVWASGVNEQFF.

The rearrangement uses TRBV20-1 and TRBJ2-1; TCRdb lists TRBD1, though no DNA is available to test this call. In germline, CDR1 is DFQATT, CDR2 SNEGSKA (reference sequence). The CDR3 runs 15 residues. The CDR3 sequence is CSALQSRGRVNEQFF.

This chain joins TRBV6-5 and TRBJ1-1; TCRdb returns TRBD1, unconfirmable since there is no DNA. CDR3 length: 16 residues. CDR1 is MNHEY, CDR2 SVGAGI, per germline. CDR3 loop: CASSYYQGLLNTEAFF.

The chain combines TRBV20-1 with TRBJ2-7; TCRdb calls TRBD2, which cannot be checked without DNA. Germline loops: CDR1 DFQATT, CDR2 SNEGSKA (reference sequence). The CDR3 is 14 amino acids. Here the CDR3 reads CSARPPGPAYEQYF.

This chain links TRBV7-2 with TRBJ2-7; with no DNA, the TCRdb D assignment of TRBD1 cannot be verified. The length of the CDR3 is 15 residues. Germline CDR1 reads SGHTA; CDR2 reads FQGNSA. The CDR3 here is CASSLVGQGAGEQYF. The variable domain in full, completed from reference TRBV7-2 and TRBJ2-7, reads GAGVSQSPSNKVTEKGKDVELRCDPISGHTALYWYRQSLGQGLEFLIYFQGNSAPDKSGLPSDRFSAERTGGSVSTLTIQRTQQEDSAVYLCASSLVGQGAGEQYFGPGTRLTVT.

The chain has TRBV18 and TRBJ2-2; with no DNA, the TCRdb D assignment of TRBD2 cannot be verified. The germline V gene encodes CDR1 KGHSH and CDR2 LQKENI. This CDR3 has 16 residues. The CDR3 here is CASSQVTGPNTGELFF.

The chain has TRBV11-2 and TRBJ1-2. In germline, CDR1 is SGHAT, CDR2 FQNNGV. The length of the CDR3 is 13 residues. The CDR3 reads CASSLLVGYGYTF.

This CDR3 is CASSLGTGFWDTEAFF. The V and J genes are TRBV7-2 and TRBJ1-1; TCRdb designates TRBD1, a call that cannot be tested without DNA. Looked up from germline, CDR1 is SGHTA and CDR2 is FQGNSA. The CDR3 has 16 residues.

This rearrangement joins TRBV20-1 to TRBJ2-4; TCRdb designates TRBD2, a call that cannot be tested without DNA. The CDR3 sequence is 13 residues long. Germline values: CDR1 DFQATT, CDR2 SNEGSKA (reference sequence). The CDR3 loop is CSAEGRLAGIQYF.

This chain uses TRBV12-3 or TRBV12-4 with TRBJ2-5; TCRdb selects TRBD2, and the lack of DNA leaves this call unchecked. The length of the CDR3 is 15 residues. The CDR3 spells CASSEAGLARETQYF.

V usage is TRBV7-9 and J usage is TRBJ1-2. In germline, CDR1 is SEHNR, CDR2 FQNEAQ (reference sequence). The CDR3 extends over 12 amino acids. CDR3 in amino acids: CASSQSPYGYTF. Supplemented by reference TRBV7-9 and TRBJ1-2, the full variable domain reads DTGVSQNPRHKITKRGQNVTFRCDPISEHNRLYWYRQTLGQGPEFLTYFQNEAQLEKSRLLSDRFSAERPKGSFSTLEIQRTEQGDSAMYLCASSQSPYGYTFGSGTRLTVV.

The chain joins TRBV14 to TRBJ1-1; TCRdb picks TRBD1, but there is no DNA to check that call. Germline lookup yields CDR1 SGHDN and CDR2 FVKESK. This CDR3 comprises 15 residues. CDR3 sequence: CASSQDVRGRTEAFF.

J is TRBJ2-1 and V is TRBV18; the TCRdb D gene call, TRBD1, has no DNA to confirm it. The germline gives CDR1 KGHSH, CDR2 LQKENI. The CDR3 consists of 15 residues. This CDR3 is CASSEGRQGAGEQFF.

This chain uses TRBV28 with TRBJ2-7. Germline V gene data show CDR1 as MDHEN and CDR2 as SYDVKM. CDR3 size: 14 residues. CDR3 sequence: CASRTTGGPYEQYF.

CDR3: CSARKTADTQYF. This sequence joins TRBV20-1 and TRBJ2-3; the TCRdb call, TRBD1, lacks DNA for checking. Germline CDR1 reads DFQATT; CDR2 reads SNEGSKA (reference sequence). CDR3 length equals 12 residues.